This T cell receptor beta chain is from a study of CXCR3-negative and CXCR3-positive naive CD8 T cells. Notes on the study in general: Partly lower CXCR3 expression followed cryopreservation, and most assays relied on fresh PBMCs.

About this clonotype: Its antigen remains unidentified.

Researchers prepared the TRB cDNA libraries using 5' RACE with UMI labels. Reprocessing the 5' RACE reads, TCRdb reports a single entry for every CDR3 protein and omits DNA. The listing records some 50,000 distinct CDR3 sequences. Material: naive CXCR3- CD8+ T cells from blood. Subset denoted: CD45RO-CCR7+CD27+CD95- naive CD8+ T cells lacking CXCR3 (TNR3-). The receptor was derived from a human donor in good health. Some clones in this sample may be carry-over from other donors' samples.

The CDR3 protein is CASSLDSFSGTQYF. The chain uses TRBV7-2 and TRBJ2-3; TCRdb gives TRBD1 as the D gene, but with no DNA this cannot be confirmed. This CDR3 comprises 14 residues. Germline V gene lookup returns CDR1 SGHTA and CDR2 FQGNSA.